This TCR beta chain was sequenced during a study of T cell responses to AZD1222 COVID-19 vaccine. This clone was seen once. Additional DNA sequences in this sample encode the identical CDR3. Measured with immunoSEQ multiplex PCR; TCRdb has only the in-frame clones, and not every one. The table includes some 99,000 clones, approximately 91% detected once. CDR1 is SGHRS and CDR2 is YFSETQ in the germline V gene. The junction had 5 bases not matched to a gene; V was cut back by 0 bases and J by 4 bases. The CDR3 runs to 15 residues. The V call is TRBV5-1, the J call TRBJ2-7; 9 bases match TRBD1. The starting material was peripheral blood, obtained on day 0 of MenACWY control vaccination. This receptor was obtained from an adult in good health. The CDR3 nucleotides are TGCGCCAGCAGCTTGGGGGGGACAGGGACTTACGAGCAGTACTTC. Residues: CASSLGGTGTYEQYF.